This T cell receptor beta chain stems from a study of blood T cell repertoires in COVID-19. Study background: PBMCs, B-cell-depleted T cells, or T cells provided the cDNA or gDNA that made up the material.

The germline CDR1 and CDR2 sequences are SGHNT and YYREEE (reference sequence). V trimming: 4 bases; J trimming: 4 bases; junction bases outside the gene matches: 14. CDR3 length equals 17 residues. Participant age was roughly 18 to 95 years, and participants resided in around 24 US areas. Participants' own reports of clinical history determined their cohort assignment. The assay was immunoSEQ multiplex PCR, and TCRdb's table has in-frame clones only and misses some. The sample comprises about 320,000 clones, around nine tenths of which are singletons, and around 5% rests with the top ten. The sample taken for sequencing was PBMCs or T cells enriched from blood (not recorded which). The receptor was derived from a man between 25 and 39 years old who had recovered from COVID-19. The V call is TRBV5-4, the J call TRBJ2-3; 8 bases are shared with TRBD2. This CDR3 is CASSGTAGANGADTQYF. DNA for the CDR3: TGTGCCAGCAGCGGCACAGCGGGGGCCAACGGGGCAGATACGCAGTATTTT.